This section outlines one T cell receptor (beta chain) sequence together with its context. The trim removed 1 base at V and 2 bases at J, leaving 7 bases unmatched. From germline, CDR1 is LNHDA and CDR2 SQIVND (reference sequence). The CDR3 consists of 16 residues. Original analysis: Amplification from reference gene primers served as the basis for estimated nucleated cell counts. Clones were sequenced by immunoSEQ multiplex PCR, and TCRdb holds only the in-frame ones, with some missing. Clonal size and the V and J genes are those of that table, whereas D and trimming came from the DNA. The sample lists about 150,000 clones, around 83% occurring once. The record originates from a study of blood T cell repertoires in COVID-19. Study details: Acute and convalescent COVID-19 samples came from the United States, Italy and Spain. Sources were T cells, B-cell-depleted T cells, or PBMCs; the material itself was cDNA or gDNA.

The clonotype comes from a human donor with acute or convalescent COVID-19. The donor label of this sample is uncertain. This chain connects TRBV19 to TRBJ1-1, with TRBD1 matching over 7 bases. The sequencing sample was made of peripheral blood. The CDR3 nucleotides are TGTGCCAGTAGTATAGCTGTGGGACAGATAAACACTGAAGCTTTCTTT. Translation gives CASSIAVGQINTEAFF.